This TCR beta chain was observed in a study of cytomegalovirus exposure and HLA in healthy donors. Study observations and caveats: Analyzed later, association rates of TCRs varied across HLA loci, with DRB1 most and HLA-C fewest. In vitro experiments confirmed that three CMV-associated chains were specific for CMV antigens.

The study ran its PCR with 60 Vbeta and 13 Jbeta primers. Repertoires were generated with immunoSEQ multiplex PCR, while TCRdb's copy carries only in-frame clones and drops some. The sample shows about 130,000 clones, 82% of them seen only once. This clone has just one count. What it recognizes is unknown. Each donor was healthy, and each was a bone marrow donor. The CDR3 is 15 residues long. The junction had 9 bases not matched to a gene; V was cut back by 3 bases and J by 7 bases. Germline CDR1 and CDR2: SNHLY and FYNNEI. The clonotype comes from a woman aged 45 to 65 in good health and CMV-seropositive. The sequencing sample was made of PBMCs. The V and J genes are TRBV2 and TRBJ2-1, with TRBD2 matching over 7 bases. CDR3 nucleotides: TGTGCCAGCAGTGAGGAGGGAGGGTATTATAATGAGCAGTTCTTC. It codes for CASSEEGGYYNEQFF.